The present TCR beta chain was sequenced within a study of metastatic and nonmetastatic thyroid tumors. Study-level points and caveats: Reportedly, malignant thyroid tumors had significantly higher TCR beta diversity than benign nodules, in blood and tumor.

TCRdb re-called clones from the PCR reads using MiXCR. The sample consists of about 43,000 clones, 3% to 3.5% of them appearing once. There are 14 residues in the CDR3. V dropped 4 bases and J dropped 14 bases, with 18 bases sitting between them. Germline V gene data show CDR1 as MGHDK and CDR2 as SYGVNS. Each patient went into thyroid surgery without having received any treatment. In the case of this clone: Its antigen is currently unknown.

The specimen sequenced was blood. V usage is TRBV25-1 and J usage is TRBJ1-6, with D possibly matching TRBD1 (6 bases). The receptor was isolated from a female donor with papillary thyroid cancer or a benign thyroid nodule (not recorded which). Some clones in this sample may be carry-over from other donors' samples. This CDR3 is CASSGGREVPALHF. The DNA of the CDR3 is TGTGCCAGCAGTGGGGGGCGGGAAGTACCGGCCCTCCACTTT.